This T cell receptor beta chain stems from a study of T cells after yellow fever vaccination. Turning to the study itself: Fractions containing few cells were prepared with SMART-Seq v4 Ultra Low Input. General study points: Once the booster was given, most primary-vaccination clones reappeared, at approximately 97% for CD4 and more than 85% for CD8.

Trimming at V came to 1 base and at J to 6 bases, leaving 6 bases not matched to a gene. CDR3 length: 15 amino acids. Looked up from germline, CDR1 is LGHNA and CDR2 is YNFKEQ. Template-switching 5'RACE yielded the TCR cDNA; a universal primer site and UMIs were added in the process. TCRdb independently ran MiXCR on the 5' RACE reads; one entry per CDR3 protein. The table shows 200,000 to 300,000 distinct CDR3 sequences, with 6.9% occurring only once. Regarding this clonotype: The antigen is unknown.

The material was CD4+ T cells sorted from PBMCs, obtained 15 days after the yellow fever booster vaccination. The V call is TRBV4-2, the J call TRBJ1-5, with 7 bases matching TRBD1. The receptor was isolated from a man aged 25-45 years who received the YFV17D yellow fever vaccine. CDR3 in amino acids: CASSQGAGGVQPQHF. The CDR3 nucleotides read TGTGCCAGCAGCCAAGGGGCAGGGGGAGTTCAGCCCCAGCATTTT.